This is a list of T cell receptor beta chains from one sample in a study of OX40 agonist ivuxolimab in advanced cancers. Data came from immunoSEQ multiplex PCR; TCRdb stores just in-frame clones and leaves some out. The sample lists approximately 120,000 clones; around 92% were seen once. The material sequenced was CD4+ or CD8+ T cells sorted from blood, taken in a trial of the OX40 agonist ivuxolimab. These receptors came from an adult with an advanced solid tumor such as melanoma, head and neck, liver or kidney cancer. The CDR3 runs from the conserved cysteine through the conserved F or W. The order of the fields is J gene, D gene, clone size, V gene, CDR3 DNA, CDR3 protein. The D gene is left open where the match is weak. The size of a clone is reported for some rows only, either as once, few or many, or as a class for expanded clones.

>TRBJ2-6|.|.|TRBV7-3
TGTGCCAGCAGCGAGAATAACGCTGGGGCCAACGTCCTGACTTTC
CASSENNAGANVLTF
>TRBJ1-1|.|once|TRBV6-1
TGTGCCAGCACCCTCACAGGGACGAACACTGAAGCTTTCTTT
CASTLTGTNTEAFF
>TRBJ1-1|.|.|TRBV25-1
TGTGCCAGCAGTGAATTGGGGGGAATCACTGAAGCTTTCTTT
CASSELGGITEAFF
>TRBJ1-1|.|.|TRBV4-1
TGCGCCAGCAGCGGTGACTCGGGGGCGCTGAGGGCTGAAGCTTTCTTT
CASSGDSGALRAEAFF
>TRBJ2-1|TRBD1|.|TRBV19
TGTGCCAGTAGTCTTGACCCGGGACAGGGACGCAATGAGCAGTTCTTC
CASSLDPGQGRNEQFF
>TRBJ2-7|TRBD2|.|TRBV5-1
TGCGTCAGCAGCCATCCTCTAGCGGGAGAGCAGTACTTC
CVSSHPLAGEQYF
>TRBJ2-5|.|.|TRBV19
TGTGCCAGTACCGATTCGCGGGGCGGGGAGACCCAGTACTTC
CASTDSRGGETQYF
>TRBJ2-2|TRBD1|.|TRBV9
TGTGCCAGCAGCGAGACCAGGGGGAGTTACACCGGGGAGCTGTTTTTT
CASSETRGSYTGELFF
>TRBJ1-4|.|once|TRBV7-2
TGTGCCAGCAGCTTACCCAATGAAAAACTGTTTTTT
CASSLPNEKLFF
>TRBJ2-1|.|.|TRBV5-4
TGCGCCAGCAGCCAAGATCGGAGAATTGGGTCCGAGCAGTTCTTC
CASSQDRRIGSEQFF
>TRBJ2-7|TRBD1|.|TRBV6-5
TGTGCCAGCAGTTACTCCGGGACAGGGGTTCGCGAGCAGTACTTC
CASSYSGTGVREQYF
>TRBJ2-7|.|.|TRBV11-2
TGTGCCAGCAGCTTCTACGTTTCCACTTGGGAGCAGTACTTC
CASSFYVSTWEQYF
>TRBJ2-7|TRBD2|.|TRBV14
TGTGCCAGCAGCCAGCGAGGAGTCCCGACTAGCGGGGACTACGAGCAGTACTTC
CASSQRGVPTSGDYEQYF
>TRBJ2-5|.|.|TRBV5-1
TGCGCCAGCAGCTTGGCGTTCGGCGGAGGGGAGACCCAGTACTTC
CASSLAFGGGETQYF
>TRBJ2-2|.|.|TRBV9
TGTGCCAGCAGCGTAGGCCCCGGGGAGCTGTTTTTT
CASSVGPGELFF
>TRBJ2-7|.|.|TRBV7-6
TGTGCCAGCAGCTTAGCGGAGGGTAGGTCCTACGAGCAGTACTTC
CASSLAEGRSYEQYF
>TRBJ2-5|.|.|TRBV7-3
TGTGCCAGCAGCTTGTGGGGTAACGAAAAGACCCAGTACTTC
CASSLWGNEKTQYF
>TRBJ2-7|TRBD2|.|TRBV6-5
TGTGCCAGCAGTTTATCCGGGACTAGCGGGAGTGTCGAGCAGTACTTC
CASSLSGTSGSVEQYF
>TRBJ2-7|.|.|TRBV14
TGTGCCAGCAGCCAAGATGTCGGACAAGTCGTCAACGAGCAGTACTTC
CASSQDVGQVVNEQYF
>TRBJ2-1|TRBD2|.|TRBV7-9
TGTGCCAGCAACGAACTAGCGGGGGTATCCTACAATGAGCAGTTCTTC
CASNELAGVSYNEQFF
>TRBJ2-5|.|.|TRBV27
TGTGCCAGCAGTTTACAAGGGGTAGAGACCCAGTACTTC
CASSLQGVETQYF
>TRBJ2-7|.|.|TRBV28
TGTGCCAGCAGCCTCCCCACTTCTCGCTACGAGCAGTACTTC
CASSLPTSRYEQYF
>TRBJ2-7|.|.|TRBV6-1
TGTGCCAGCAGTGAAGGGGGGACACCGCCCTACGAGCAGTACTTC
CASSEGGTPPYEQYF
>TRBJ2-1|TRBD2|.|TRBV28
TGTGCCAGCAGTTTTGTTTGGGCCTCCGGGACTAGCGGGAGCTGGAGTGGGAATGAGCAGTTCTTC
CASSFVWASGTSGSWSGNEQFF
>TRBJ1-3|.|.|TRBV19
TGTGCCAGTAGTATAAATTCTTCGCCATCTGGAAACACCATATATTTT
CASSINSSPSGNTIYF
>TRBJ2-1|TRBD1|.|TRBV29-1
TGCAGCGTTCAAAGGGACAGGGTGAACAATGAGCAGTTCTTC
CSVQRDRVNNEQFF
>TRBJ2-7|.|.|TRBV28
TGTGCCAGCAGCCAACTAAGCGTTACCTACGAGCAGTACTTC
CASSQLSVTYEQYF
>TRBJ1-2|.|.|TRBV19
TGTGCCAGTAGTATTCAGTCCTTGTGGACGGACGGCTACACCTTC
CASSIQSLWTDGYTF
>TRBJ1-1|TRBD1|once|TRBV6-6
TGTGCCAGCCCTCCCGGACAGGGGACTGGGAACACTGAAGCTTTCTTT
CASPPGQGTGNTEAFF
>TRBJ1-6|.|.|TRBV7-3
TGTGCCAGCAGCTTAAACGTAAGGGACTCACCCCTCCACTTT
CASSLNVRDSPLHF
>TRBJ1-5|.|.|TRBV5-8
TGTGCCAGCAGCTCAGGGTATAGCAATCAGCCCCAGCATTTT
CASSSGYSNQPQHF
>TRBJ1-4|TRBD1|.|TRBV19
TGTGCCAGTAATACCGGGACAGGGCACGAAAAACTGTTTTTT
CASNTGTGHEKLFF
>TRBJ2-2|.|.|TRBV10-3
TGTGCCAACGGGCGGGAAAGAACCGGGGAGCTGTTTTTT
CANGRERTGELFF
>TRBJ2-2|.|.|TRBV18
TGTGCCAGCTCACCACGGACTCACACCGGGGAGCTGTTTTTT
CASSPRTHTGELFF
>TRBJ2-2|.|once|TRBV28
TGTGCCAGCAGTTCACTTGGGCGGGGTCCGGGGGAGCTGTTTTTT
CASSSLGRGPGELFF
>TRBJ1-5|.|.|TRBV2
TGTGCCAGCAGTGGGACAGTCGACAATCAGCCCCAGCATTTT
CASSGTVDNQPQHF
>TRBJ2-2|.|.|TRBV9
TGTGCCAGCAGCGTGCAGGTTGCGAACACCGGGGAGCTGTTTTTT
CASSVQVANTGELFF
>TRBJ1-2|TRBD1|.|TRBV11-3
TGTGCCAGCAGCTTAGCTGGGACAGGGGCCTCGCACTATGGCTACACCTTC
CASSLAGTGASHYGYTF
>TRBJ2-2|TRBD1|.|TRBV6-1
TGTGCCAGCATCATGGGACAGCTCTCCGGGGAGCTGTTTTTT
CASIMGQLSGELFF
>TRBJ2-1|.|.|TRBV7-8
TGTGCCAGCAGTACCCCCAGAGGGAGTCAGTATGAGCAGTTCTTC
CASSTPRGSQYEQFF
>TRBJ1-2|.|.|TRBV5-1
TGCGCCAGCGAACTCTCCGGGTTAGGGAATGGCTACACCTTC
CASELSGLGNGYTF
>TRBJ1-1|.|.|TRBV27
TGTGCCAGCAGCACTCCGGGCGCTGAAGCTTTCTTT
CASSTPGAEAFF
>TRBJ1-1|.|.|TRBV7-3
TGTGCCAGCAGCTTTTCGGGGAACACTGAAGCTTTCTTT
CASSFSGNTEAFF